What follows describes a single T cell receptor (beta chain). This sample is part of a study of blood T cell repertoires in COVID-19. The wider study: Sources were T cells, B-cell-depleted T cells, or PBMCs; the material itself was cDNA or gDNA.

Original data processing: Amplification of reference gene primers was used by the study to estimate nucleated cell counts. Data came from immunoSEQ multiplex PCR; TCRdb stores just in-frame clones and leaves some out. D and trimming were read from the DNA, whereas the V and J calls and clone size are those reported in that table. The sample lists about 320,000 clones, more than 70% occurring once. Germline V lookup: CDR1 SNHLY, CDR2 FYNNEI. The V end lost 2 bases, the J end lost 0 bases, and 11 bases lay between the germline ends. The CDR3 is 16 residues long. The source of this sequence is a woman aged 45-65 years with acute or convalescent COVID-19. The sequenced sample consisted of peripheral blood. J is TRBJ1-5 and V is TRBV2; D is possibly TRBD1 (5 bases). CDR3 sequence: CASSERGGDSNQPQHF. In nucleotides, the CDR3 is TGTGCCAGCAGTGAAAGGGGAGGGGATAGCAATCAGCCCCAGCATTTT.